One sample yielded the 19 T cell receptor beta chains listed below, sequenced in a study of blood T cell repertoires in COVID-19. Assay: immunoSEQ multiplex PCR; the TCRdb copy retains only in-frame clones and omits some. The sample includes approximately 190,000 clones, around nine tenths seen only once; the top ten take roughly 5.6%. Sequenced input: peripheral blood. Receptors were obtained from a man aged 35 to 55 with active or convalescent COVID-19.

The genes are TRBV28 and TRBJ2-5, with 9 nucleotides matching TRBD1. After removal of 6 bases from V and 4 bases from J, the junction contained 6 bases not matched to a gene. Germline V gene sequence: CDR1 MDHEN, CDR2 SYDVKM. This CDR3 comprises 14 residues. CDR3 DNA: TGTGCCAGCAGCCCCGGGACAGGGCTAGAGACCCAGTACTTC. Translating gives CASSPGTGLETQYF.

This chain uses TRBV10-2 with TRBJ1-6; 8 nucleotides align to TRBD1. The CDR3 length is 17 residues. Germline V gives CDR1 WSHSY, CDR2 SAAADI. The J segment lost 9 bases and the V segment lost 0 bases, leaving 10 bases of the junction unmatched. CDR3 protein: CASSESARGRGLSPLHF. DNA of the CDR3: TGCGCCAGCAGTGAGTCGGCACGGGGCAGGGGGCTTTCACCCCTCCACTTT.

The V gene is TRBV7-9, the J gene TRBJ2-5; D not certain. The CDR3 totals 12 residues. Germline V gives CDR1 SEHNR, CDR2 FQNEAQ (reference sequence). Between the trimmed V and J ends, which lost 2 bases and 2 bases, there was a span of 3 bases. The CDR3 loop is CASSLIQETQYF. The CDR3 bases are TGTGCCAGCAGCTTAATACAAGAGACCCAGTACTTC.

This clone showed up just a few times. The chain combines TRBV3-1 (or the pseudogene TRBV3-2) with TRBJ2-7; TRBD2 agrees at 13 bases. The germline V gene encodes CDR1 LGHDT and CDR2 YNNKEL (reference sequence). V lost 0 bases to trimming and J lost 3 bases; unmatched junction nucleotides: 8. The CDR3 extends over 18 amino acids. Here the CDR3 DNA reads TGTGCCAGCAGCCAAGAACCCACTAGCGGGAGGGTCGTCTACGAGCAGTACTTC. It codes for CASSQEPTSGRVVYEQYF.

V usage is TRBV3-1 (or the pseudogene TRBV3-2) and J usage is TRBJ1-2; no definite D call. The CDR3 length is 15 residues. Germline CDR1 is LGHDT and CDR2 is YNNKEL (reference sequence). The ends were cut back, 0 bases at V and 2 bases at J, with 10 bases in the middle. The CDR3 DNA reads as TGTGCCAGCAGCCAAGATTCAGTCATCAACTATGGCTACACCTTC. This codes for CASSQDSVINYGYTF.

The genes are TRBV6-4 and TRBJ2-3, with 8 bases matching TRBD1. Germline assignment: CDR1 MRHNA and CDR2 SNTAGT. The CDR3 is 14 amino acids. V lost 6 bases and J lost 6; bases outside the gene matches: 8. CDR3 in DNA: TGTGCCAGCAGAAAGACAGGGGTTGGGGATACGCAGTATTTT. Amino acid sequence: CASRKTGVGDTQYF.

The V and J genes are TRBV6-6 and TRBJ2-3; TRBD2 matches at 7 bases. V was pared by 5 bases and J by 1 base, with 12 bases of the junction left unmatched. The CDR3 runs 17 residues. Germline values: CDR1 MNHNY, CDR2 SVGAGI (reference sequence). This chain's CDR3 is CASSLARLSGGTDTQYF. The CDR3 DNA reads TGTGCCAGCAGTCTGGCCCGCCTCAGCGGGGGCACAGATACGCAGTATTTT.

The chain is built from TRBV18 and TRBJ1-1, with 8 bases that match TRBD1. With 2 bases clipped from V and 5 bases from J, the junction kept 16 bases outside the gene matches. The CDR3 is 18 residues long. Germline V lookup: CDR1 KGHSH, CDR2 LQKENI. The CDR3 DNA follows: TGTGCCAGCTCACCAGACCAGGGGGCCCGGGTCGGATGGACTGAAGCTTTCTTT. Residues: CASSPDQGARVGWTEAFF.

V and J are TRBV19 and TRBJ1-4; D is uncertain. This CDR3 has 15 residues. V was clipped by 6 bases and J by 7 bases, with 18 bases between them. Looked up from germline, CDR1 is LNHDA and CDR2 is SQIVND (reference sequence). The CDR3 reads CASRISRGKGEKLFF. The CDR3 coding sequence is TGTGCCAGTAGAATCTCGCGCGGGAAGGGTGAAAAACTGTTTTTT.

The J gene is TRBJ1-1, the V gene TRBV11-3, with 7 bases that match TRBD1. Per the germline V gene, CDR1 is SGHNT and CDR2 is YENEEA. The CDR3 extends over 12 amino acids. V was clipped by 8 bases and J by 10 bases; unmatched bases: 10. CDR3 nucleotides: TGTGCCAGCGGAACGACAGGGATTGGAGCTTTCTTT. This codes for CASGTTGIGAFF.

The chain employs TRBV30 and TRBJ2-1; 12 bases fit TRBD2. CDR1 and CDR2 from the germline V gene are GTSNPN and SVGIG (reference sequence). V was clipped by 2 bases and J by 4 bases; unmatched bases: 6. The CDR3 totals 16 residues. The CDR3 loop reads CAWSIPLAGGYNEQFF. In nucleotides, the CDR3 is TGTGCCTGGAGTATCCCACTAGCGGGAGGTTACAATGAGCAGTTCTTC.

This chain links TRBV11-1 with TRBJ1-1, with 12 bases identical to TRBD1. The germline gives CDR1 SGHAT, CDR2 FQDESV (reference sequence). The ends lost 3 bases at V and 4 bases at J; junction bases unmatched: 6. CDR3 length: 16 residues. CDR3 nucleotide sequence: TGTGCCAGCAGCTTCCGGGACAGGGGGCTGTCCACTGAAGCTTTCTTT. This encodes CASSFRDRGLSTEAFF.

CDR3 residues: CASSRQSGEQFF. The CDR3 coding sequence is TGTGCCAGCAGTCGACAATCGGGTGAGCAGTTCTTC. The V call is TRBV6-6, the J call TRBJ2-1; D is undetermined. The germline V gene has CDR1 MNHNY and CDR2 SVGAGI (reference sequence). This CDR3 comprises 12 residues. V lost 5 bases and J lost 9, with 11 bases in between.

V gene TRBV14 combines with J gene TRBJ1-1; D may be TRBD1 (5 bases). V lost 4 bases to trimming and J lost 1 base, with 16 bases between them. Germline V CDR1 and CDR2: SGHDN, FVKESK. CDR3 length equals 16 residues. CDR3 region: CASSRRAGLGNTEAFF. CDR3 coding DNA: TGTGCCAGCAGCCGCCGGGCAGGGCTAGGGAACACTGAAGCTTTCTTT.

The chain joins TRBV5-1 to TRBJ2-3; 9 bases line up with TRBD2. In germline, CDR1 is SGHRS, CDR2 YFSETQ. V lost 1 base, J lost 3 bases, and 3 bases stayed unmatched. This CDR3 is built from 15 residues. CDR3 sequence: CASSLNLAGTDTQYF. In nucleotides, the CDR3 is TGCGCCAGCAGCTTGAACCTAGCGGGGACAGATACGCAGTATTTT.

The chain couples TRBV11-2 to TRBJ1-1, with a tentative D call TRBD1 (6 bases). Trimming left V 5 bases short and J 1 base short, with 14 bases between. CDR1 and CDR2 from the germline V gene are SGHAT and FQNNGV. This CDR3 spans 15 amino acids. CDR3 loop: CASSPQGPKNTEAFF. The CDR3 coding sequence is TGTGCCAGCAGCCCCCAGGGGCCGAAGAACACTGAAGCTTTCTTT.

The chain uses TRBV9 and TRBJ2-3; 10 nucleotides line up with TRBD2. The V and J ends lost 3 bases and 4 bases, in that order; junction bases with no gene match: 11. This CDR3 contains 17 residues. Germline V gives CDR1 SGDLS, CDR2 YYNGEE. The CDR3 DNA reads as TGTGCCAGCAGCGCCACACCGGGACTAGCGAGACCAGATACGCAGTATTTT. Translation gives CASSATPGLARPDTQYF.

The chain combines TRBV15 with TRBJ2-7; TRBD1 matches 9 bases. The germline gives CDR1 LNHNV, CDR2 YYDKDF (reference sequence). V gave up 7 bases and J gave up 4 bases; unmatched junction bases: 5. This CDR3 spans 13 amino acids. The CDR3 DNA reads TGTGCCACCAATCCGGGACAGGGTTACGAGCAGTACTTC. This codes for CATNPGQGYEQYF.

The table lists this clone with a few counts. The J gene is TRBJ2-1, the V gene TRBV3-1 (or the pseudogene TRBV3-2); 11 bases map to TRBD1. V lost 3 bases, J lost 4 bases, and 5 bases stayed unmatched. The germline gives CDR1 LGHDT, CDR2 YNNKEL (reference sequence). This CDR3 spans 16 amino acids. Here the CDR3 reads CASSHLRDRGYNEQFF. For the CDR3, the DNA is TGTGCCAGCAGCCATCTCCGGGACAGGGGGTACAATGAGCAGTTCTTC.